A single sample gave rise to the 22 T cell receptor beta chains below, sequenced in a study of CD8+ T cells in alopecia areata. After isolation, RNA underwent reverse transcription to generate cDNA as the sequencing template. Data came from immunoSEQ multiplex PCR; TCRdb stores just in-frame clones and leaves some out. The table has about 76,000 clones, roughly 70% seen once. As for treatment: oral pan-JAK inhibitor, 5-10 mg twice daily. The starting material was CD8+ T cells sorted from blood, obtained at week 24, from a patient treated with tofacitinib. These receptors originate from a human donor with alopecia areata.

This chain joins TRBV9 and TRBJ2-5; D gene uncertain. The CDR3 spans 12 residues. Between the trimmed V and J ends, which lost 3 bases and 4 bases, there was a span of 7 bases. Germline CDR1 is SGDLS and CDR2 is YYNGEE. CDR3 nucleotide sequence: TGTGCCAGCAGCGGAATCTCAGAGACCCAGTACTTC. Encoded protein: CASSGISETQYF.

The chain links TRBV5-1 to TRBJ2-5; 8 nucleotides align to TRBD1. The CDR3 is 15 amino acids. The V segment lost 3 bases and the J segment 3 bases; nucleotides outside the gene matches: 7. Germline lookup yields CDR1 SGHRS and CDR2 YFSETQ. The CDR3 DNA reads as TGCGCCAGCAGCTCGGGGACAGGAATAGAAGAGACCCAGTACTTC. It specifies CASSSGTGIEETQYF.

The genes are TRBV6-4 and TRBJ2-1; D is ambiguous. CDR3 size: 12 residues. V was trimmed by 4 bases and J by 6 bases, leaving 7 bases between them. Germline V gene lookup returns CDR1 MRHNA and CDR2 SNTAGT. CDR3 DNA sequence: TGTGCCAGCAGTGTTTCGGGCAATGAGCAGTTCTTC. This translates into CASSVSGNEQFF.

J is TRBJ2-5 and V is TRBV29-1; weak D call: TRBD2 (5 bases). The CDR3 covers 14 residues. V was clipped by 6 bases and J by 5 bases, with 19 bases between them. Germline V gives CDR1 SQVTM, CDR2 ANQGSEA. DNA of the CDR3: TGCAGCGTCGTACTAGTTGGGCGGAGGGAGACCCAGTACTTC. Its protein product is CSVVLVGRRETQYF. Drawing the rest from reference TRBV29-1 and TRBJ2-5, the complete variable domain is SAVISQKPSRDICQRGTSLTIQCQVDSQVTMMFWYRQQPGQSLTLIATANQGSEATYESGFVIDKFPISRPNLTFSTLTVSNMSPEDSSIYLCSVVLVGRRETQYFGPGTRLLVL.

CDR3 sequence (DNA): TGCAGCGTGAGGGACAAGGACTACGAGCAGTACTTC. It translates to CSVRDKDYEQYF. The chain is built from TRBV29-1 and TRBJ2-7, with a tentative D call TRBD1 (6 bases). Trimming removed 6 bases from V and 3 bases from J, with 12 bases in between. The germline V gene encodes CDR1 SQVTM and CDR2 ANQGSEA. The CDR3 spans 12 residues.

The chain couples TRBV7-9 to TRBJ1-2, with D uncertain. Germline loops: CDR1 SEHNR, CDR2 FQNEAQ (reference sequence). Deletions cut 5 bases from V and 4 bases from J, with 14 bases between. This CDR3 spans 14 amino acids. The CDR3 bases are TGTGCCAGCAGCGTCTTGGGTTGGACCTATGGCTACACCTTC. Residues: CASSVLGWTYGYTF. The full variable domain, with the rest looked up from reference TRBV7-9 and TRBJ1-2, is DTGVSQNPRHKITKRGQNVTFRCDPISEHNRLYWYRQTLGQGPEFLTYFQNEAQLEKSRLLSDRFSAERPKGSFSTLEIQRTEQGDSAMYLCASSVLGWTYGYTFGSGTRLTVV.

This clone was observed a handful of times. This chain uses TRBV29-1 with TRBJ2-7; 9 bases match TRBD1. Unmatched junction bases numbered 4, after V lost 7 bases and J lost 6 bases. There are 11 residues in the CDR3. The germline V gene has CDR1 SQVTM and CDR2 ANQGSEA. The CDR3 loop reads CSAGQGSEQYF. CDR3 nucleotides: TGCAGCGCGGGACAGGGATCCGAGCAGTACTTC.

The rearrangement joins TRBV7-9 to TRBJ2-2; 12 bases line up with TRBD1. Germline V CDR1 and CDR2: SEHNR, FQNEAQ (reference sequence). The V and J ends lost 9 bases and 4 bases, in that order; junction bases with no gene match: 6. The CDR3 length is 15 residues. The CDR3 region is CASPRDRGPTGELFF. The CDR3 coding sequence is TGTGCCAGTCCACGGGACAGGGGGCCCACCGGGGAGCTGTTTTTT.

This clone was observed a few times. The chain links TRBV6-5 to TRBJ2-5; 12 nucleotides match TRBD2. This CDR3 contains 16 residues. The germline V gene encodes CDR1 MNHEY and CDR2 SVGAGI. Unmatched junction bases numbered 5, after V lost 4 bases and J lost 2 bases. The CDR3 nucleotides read TGTGCCAGCAGTTTAACTAGCGGGGGGCCACAAGAGACCCAGTACTTC. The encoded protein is CASSLTSGGPQETQYF.

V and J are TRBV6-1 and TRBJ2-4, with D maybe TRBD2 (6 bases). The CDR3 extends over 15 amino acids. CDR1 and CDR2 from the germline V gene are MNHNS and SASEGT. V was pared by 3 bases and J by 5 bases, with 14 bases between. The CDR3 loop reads CASSDHWDWENIQYF. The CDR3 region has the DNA TGTGCCAGCAGTGACCACTGGGACTGGGAAAACATTCAGTACTTC.

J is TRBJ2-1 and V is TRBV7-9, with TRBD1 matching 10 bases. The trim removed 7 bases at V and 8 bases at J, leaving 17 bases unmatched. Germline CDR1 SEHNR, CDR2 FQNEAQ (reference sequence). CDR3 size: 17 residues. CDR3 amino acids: CASIPPVWGQGYDEQFF. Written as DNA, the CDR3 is TGTGCCAGCATCCCCCCGGTGTGGGGACAGGGGTACGATGAGCAGTTCTTC. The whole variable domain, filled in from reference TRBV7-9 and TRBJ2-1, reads DTGVSQNPRHKITKRGQNVTFRCDPISEHNRLYWYRQTLGQGPEFLTYFQNEAQLEKSRLLSDRFSAERPKGSFSTLEIQRTEQGDSAMYLCASIPPVWGQGYDEQFFGPGTRLTVL.

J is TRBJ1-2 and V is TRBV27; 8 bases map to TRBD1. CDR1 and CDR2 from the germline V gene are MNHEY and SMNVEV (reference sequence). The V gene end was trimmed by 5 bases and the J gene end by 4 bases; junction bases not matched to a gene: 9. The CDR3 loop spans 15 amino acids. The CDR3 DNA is TGTGCCAGCAGTAAAGAAAGGACAGGGCCCTATGGCTACACCTTC. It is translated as CASSKERTGPYGYTF.

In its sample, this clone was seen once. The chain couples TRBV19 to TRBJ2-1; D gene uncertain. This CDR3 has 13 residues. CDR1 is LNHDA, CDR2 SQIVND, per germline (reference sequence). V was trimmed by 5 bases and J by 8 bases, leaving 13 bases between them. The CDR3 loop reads CASSPDPLDEQFF. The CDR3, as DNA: TGTGCCAGTAGTCCGGACCCCCTAGATGAGCAGTTCTTC.

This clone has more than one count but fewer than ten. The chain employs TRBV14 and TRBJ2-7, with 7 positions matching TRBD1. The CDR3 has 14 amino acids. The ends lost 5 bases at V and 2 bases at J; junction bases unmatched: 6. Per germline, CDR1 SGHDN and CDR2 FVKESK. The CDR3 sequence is CASSARQGAYEQYF. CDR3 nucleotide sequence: TGTGCCAGCAGCGCGCGACAGGGCGCCTACGAGCAGTACTTC.

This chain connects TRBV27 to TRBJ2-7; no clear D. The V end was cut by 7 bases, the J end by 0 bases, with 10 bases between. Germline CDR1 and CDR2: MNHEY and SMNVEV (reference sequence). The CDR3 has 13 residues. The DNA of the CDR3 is TGTGCCAGCACCGATGGCAGCTCCTACGAGCAGTACTTC. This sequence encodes CASTDGSSYEQYF.

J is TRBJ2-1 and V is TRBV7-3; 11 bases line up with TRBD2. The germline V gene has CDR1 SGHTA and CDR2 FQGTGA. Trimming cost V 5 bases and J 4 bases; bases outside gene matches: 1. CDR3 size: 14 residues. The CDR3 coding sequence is TGTGCCAGCAGCCGACTAGCGGGGTACAATGAGCAGTTCTTC. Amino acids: CASSRLAGYNEQFF. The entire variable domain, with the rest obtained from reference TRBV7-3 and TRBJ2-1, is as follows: GAGVSQTPSNKVTEKGKYVELRCDPISGHTALYWYRQSLGQGPEFLIYFQGTGAADDSGLPNDRFFAVRPEGSVSTLKIQRTERGDSAVYLCASSRLAGYNEQFFGPGTRLTVL.

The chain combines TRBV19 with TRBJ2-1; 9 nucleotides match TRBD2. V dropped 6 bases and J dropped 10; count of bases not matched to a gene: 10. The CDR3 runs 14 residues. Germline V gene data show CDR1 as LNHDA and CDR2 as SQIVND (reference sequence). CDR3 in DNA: TGTGCCAGTAGAGGTAGCGGGGGCCCTCCCGAGCAGTTCTTC. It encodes CASRGSGGPPEQFF.

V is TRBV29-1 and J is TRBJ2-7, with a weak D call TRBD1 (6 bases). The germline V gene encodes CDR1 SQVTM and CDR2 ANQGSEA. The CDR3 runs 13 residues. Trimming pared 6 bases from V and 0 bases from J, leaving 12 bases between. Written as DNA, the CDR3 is TGCAGCGTAGCGACGGGACACTCCTACGAGCAGTACTTC. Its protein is CSVATGHSYEQYF.

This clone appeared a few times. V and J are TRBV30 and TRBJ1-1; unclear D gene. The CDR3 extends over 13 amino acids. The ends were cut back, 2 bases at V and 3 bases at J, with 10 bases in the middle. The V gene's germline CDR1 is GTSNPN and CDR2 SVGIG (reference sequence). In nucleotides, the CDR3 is TGTGCCTGGAGTCCTGGATCTTACACTGAAGCTTTCTTT. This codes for CAWSPGSYTEAFF.

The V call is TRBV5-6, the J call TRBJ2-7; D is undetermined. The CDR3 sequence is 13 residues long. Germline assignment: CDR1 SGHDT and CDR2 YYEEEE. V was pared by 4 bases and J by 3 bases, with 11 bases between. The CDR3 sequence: CASSTRTGYEQYF. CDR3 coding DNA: TGTGCCAGCAGCACCAGGACCGGCTACGAGCAGTACTTC.

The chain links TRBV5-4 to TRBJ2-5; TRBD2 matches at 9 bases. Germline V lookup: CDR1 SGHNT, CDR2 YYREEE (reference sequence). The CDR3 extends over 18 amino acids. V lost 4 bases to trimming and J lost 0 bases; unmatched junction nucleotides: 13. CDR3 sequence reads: CASSPDGPSGRHQETQYF. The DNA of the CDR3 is TGTGCCAGCAGCCCGGATGGCCCCAGCGGGAGGCACCAAGAGACCCAGTACTTC.

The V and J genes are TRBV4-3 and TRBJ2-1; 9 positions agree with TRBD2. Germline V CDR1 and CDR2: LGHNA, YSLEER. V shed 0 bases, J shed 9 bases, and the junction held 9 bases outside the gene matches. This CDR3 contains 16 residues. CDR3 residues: CASSQELREGLTEQFF. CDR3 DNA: TGCGCCAGCAGCCAAGAATTGCGGGAGGGCCTTACTGAGCAGTTCTTC.